The 14 T cell receptor beta chains presented below share a single source sample, sequenced in a study of cytomegalovirus exposure and HLA in healthy donors. 13 Jbeta primers and 60 Vbeta primers were used for the PCR. Only in-frame clones appear in the TCRdb table, and some are missing; sequencing was by immunoSEQ multiplex PCR. The repertoire holds about 130,000 clones, with over 65% as singletons. The sample consisted of PBMCs. The receptors derive from a man aged 50 to 60 in good health and CMV-seronegative.

This chain uses TRBV30 with TRBJ2-2, with 9 positions matching TRBD1. CDR1 and CDR2 (germline): GTSNPN, SVGIG (reference sequence). The V gene end was trimmed by 3 bases and the J gene end by 4 bases; junction bases not matched to a gene: 9. The CDR3 has 16 amino acids. CDR3 sequence reads: CAWSSGQGRGTGELFF. CDR3 coding DNA: TGTGCCTGGAGCTCGGGACAGGGTCGGGGCACCGGGGAGCTGTTTTTT.

The chain uses TRBV6-4 and TRBJ2-3; D is unresolved. The CDR3 is 13 residues long. Germline V gene data show CDR1 as MRHNA and CDR2 as SNTAGT. The V and J ends lost 5 bases and 1 base respectively, with 7 bases between them. The CDR3 bases are TGTGCCAGCAGTCCACTCGGCACAGATACGCAGTATTTT. This sequence encodes CASSPLGTDTQYF.

The J gene is TRBJ1-1, the V gene TRBV7-6; TRBD1 matches 8 bases. CDR1 is SGHVS and CDR2 is FNYEAQ in the germline V gene. Trimming cost V 1 base and J 1 base; bases outside gene matches: 8. This CDR3 contains 17 residues. In DNA form, the CDR3 reads TGTGCCAGCAGCTTAGATGCCCGGGACAGGCCGAACACTGAAGCTTTCTTT. This gives the protein CASSLDARDRPNTEAFF.

This clone came up a few times. The chain employs TRBV27 and TRBJ1-1; 10 bases line up with TRBD1. The CDR3 is 17 amino acids. With 6 bases clipped from V and 4 bases from J, the junction kept 14 bases outside the gene matches. Germline V gives CDR1 MNHEY, CDR2 SMNVEV (reference sequence). The DNA for the CDR3 is TGTGCCAGCAGATCAGGTGGGACAGGGGTGCGGGGCACTGAAGCTTTCTTT. Amino acid sequence: CASRSGGTGVRGTEAFF.

The J gene is TRBJ2-2, the V gene TRBV7-9; no reliable D call. The CDR3 runs 14 residues. Per the germline V gene, CDR1 is SEHNR and CDR2 is FQNEAQ (reference sequence). Trimming cost V 2 bases and J 5 bases, with 9 bases left between them. The CDR3 DNA is TGTGCCAGCAGCTTATTGGGCGAGACCGGGGAGCTGTTTTTT. Its protein is CASSLLGETGELFF.

This chain links TRBV19 with TRBJ2-2; D may be TRBD1 (6 bases). The V gene's germline CDR1 is LNHDA and CDR2 SQIVND (reference sequence). The CDR3 runs to 14 residues. V gave up 7 bases and J gave up 1 base, with 10 bases separating them. The CDR3 DNA reads as TGTGCCAGTAACTCGGACAGGAACACCGGGGAGCTGTTTTTT. The encoded protein is CASNSDRNTGELFF.

The chain is built from TRBV5-1 and TRBJ2-3, with TRBD1 matching over 9 bases. Germline V lookup: CDR1 SGHRS, CDR2 YFSETQ. The CDR3 spans 15 residues. V shed 0 bases and J 5 bases; nucleotides not matched to a gene: 4. The CDR3 loop is CASSLAQGARDTQYF. The DNA of the CDR3 is TGCGCCAGCAGCTTGGCACAGGGGGCCAGAGATACGCAGTATTTT.

The chain is built from TRBV5-1 and TRBJ2-5; possible D gene TRBD2, 5 bases. CDR1 SGHRS and CDR2 YFSETQ come from the germline V gene. The CDR3 runs to 14 residues. With 4 bases removed from V and 2 bases from J, the gap between germline ends came to 12 bases. CDR3 nucleotides: TGCGCCAGCAGCCCGGAGGCTAGACAAGAGACCCAGTACTTC. Translated: CASSPEARQETQYF.

The chain uses TRBV9 and TRBJ1-1; 8 bases are a match to TRBD1. This CDR3 is built from 14 residues. Losses at the gene ends were 1 base for V and 7 bases for J; bases not matched to a gene: 6. The V gene's germline CDR1 is SGDLS and CDR2 YYNGEE. CDR3 nucleotide sequence: TGTGCCAGCAGCGTATACGGACAGGGAGATGAAGCTTTCTTT. Encoded protein: CASSVYGQGDEAFF.

The chain joins TRBV5-1 to TRBJ1-2, with TRBD1 as a possible D gene (5 bases). Trimming removed 3 bases from V and 1 base from J, with 7 bases in between. Germline V lookup: CDR1 SGHRS, CDR2 YFSETQ. The CDR3 runs 13 residues. The CDR3 DNA follows: TGCGCCAGCAGCTCTGACAGTAACTATGGCTACACCTTC. Protein: CASSSDSNYGYTF.

The rearrangement uses TRBV7-2 and TRBJ2-7, with TRBD1 matching over 10 bases. The CDR3 covers 15 residues. V lost 0 bases and J lost 7; bases outside the gene matches: 6. CDR1 is SGHTA, CDR2 FQGNSA, per germline. The CDR3 spells CASSLAGTGAREQYF. The CDR3 coding sequence is TGTGCCAGCAGCTTAGCAGGGACAGGGGCGAGGGAGCAGTACTTC.

The chain recombines TRBV7-8 with TRBJ2-7; TRBD1 aligns across 9 bases. V trimming: 5 bases; J trimming: 2 bases; junction bases outside the gene matches: 7. This CDR3 region has 15 residues. Per the germline V gene, CDR1 is SGHVS and CDR2 is FQNEAQ. In DNA form, the CDR3 reads TGTGCCAGCAGCCTACAGGGGGCGAGGACCTACGAGCAGTACTTC. This codes for CASSLQGARTYEQYF.

The V gene is TRBV18, the J gene TRBJ2-1, with D possibly matching TRBD2 (7 bases). V was clipped by 5 bases and J by 8 bases, with 19 bases between them. This CDR3 region has 15 residues. CDR1 is KGHSH, CDR2 LQKENI, per germline. The CDR3 DNA reads as TGTGCCAGCTCATCGAGGGGCAGGGGAGGGTATGAGCAGTTCTTC. It codes for CASSSRGRGGYEQFF. The whole variable domain, filled in from reference TRBV18 and TRBJ2-1, reads NAGVMQNPRHLVRRRGQEARLRCSPMKGHSHVYWYRQLPEEGLKFMVYLQKENIIDESGMPKERFSAEFPKEGPSILRIQQVVRGDSAAYFCASSSRGRGGYEQFFGPGTRLTVL.

V gene TRBV5-1 combines with J gene TRBJ2-5; D not certain. The CDR3 covers 16 residues. Looked up from germline, CDR1 is SGHRS and CDR2 is YFSETQ. V lost 0 bases and J 0 bases, leaving 12 bases between the germline ends. The chain's CDR3 is CASSLGTAADQETQYF. CDR3 nucleotides: TGCGCCAGCAGCTTGGGAACAGCAGCCGACCAAGAGACCCAGTACTTC. Supplemented by reference TRBV5-1 and TRBJ2-5, the full variable domain reads KAGVTQTPRYLIKTRGQQVTLSCSPISGHRSVSWYQQTPGQGLQFLFEYFSETQRNKGNFPGRFSGRQFSNSRSEMNVSTLELGDSALYLCASSLGTAADQETQYFGPGTRLLVL.